This section outlines one T cell receptor beta chain sequence together with its context. Antigen unknown. For every donor, one blood sample of less than 3 ml was drawn. Using the 5' RACE reads, TCRdb records one entry per CDR3 protein without DNA. Across about 350,000 distinct CDR3 sequences, the top ten clones capture roughly 2% of the sample. The sample belongs to a study of monozygotic twins with inflammatory bowel disease. Findings of the study overall: A lone strong IBD-associated signal or clonotype found no support. Compared with healthy twins, IBD patients shared fewer clonotypes with others, especially with disease activity. By inverse Simpson index, TCRbeta diversity was lower in IBD patients than in healthy co-twins.

The sample consisted of blood. This TCR derives from a human donor with ulcerative colitis or Crohn's disease, or a healthy co-twin of an affected twin (not recorded which).

The CDR3 sequence is CASSLRTGGNTEAFF. The V gene is TRBV3-1, the J gene TRBJ1-1; without DNA, the TCRdb call of TRBD1 cannot be checked. Germline loops: CDR1 LGHDT, CDR2 YNNKEL (reference sequence). The CDR3 is 15 residues long.